Sequencing of this TCR beta chain was carried out in a study of spatial heterogeneity in lung cancer. Turning to the study itself: The correlation between TCR transcript counts in tumor regions and a T cell module score from matched bulk RNA-seq was strong.

This clonotype was observed many times. Its antigen remains unknown. The CDR3 has 13 residues. The V end lost 3 bases, the J end lost 5 bases, and 10 bases lay between the germline ends. Germline CDR1 and CDR2: LGHDT and YNNKEL (reference sequence). Noted time point: sample taken at primary tumor resection. Study-wide findings and caveats: Tracking of tumor mutation counts was seen in expanded intratumoral alpha and beta TCR counts.

TCRdb called the 5' RACE reads again in MiXCR, with one record for every CDR3 protein. The table shows about 100,000 distinct CDR3 sequences, with about 4.4% occurring only once. The clonotype originates from a male donor with early-stage non-small cell lung cancer. The sample consisted of lung tumor tissue, taken at surgery. This chain links TRBV3-1 with TRBJ1-1, with a tentative D call TRBD1 (5 bases). Here the CDR3 reads CASSQQGLTEAFF. The CDR3 nucleotides are TGTGCCAGCAGCCAGCAGGGACTGACTGAAGCTTTCTTT.